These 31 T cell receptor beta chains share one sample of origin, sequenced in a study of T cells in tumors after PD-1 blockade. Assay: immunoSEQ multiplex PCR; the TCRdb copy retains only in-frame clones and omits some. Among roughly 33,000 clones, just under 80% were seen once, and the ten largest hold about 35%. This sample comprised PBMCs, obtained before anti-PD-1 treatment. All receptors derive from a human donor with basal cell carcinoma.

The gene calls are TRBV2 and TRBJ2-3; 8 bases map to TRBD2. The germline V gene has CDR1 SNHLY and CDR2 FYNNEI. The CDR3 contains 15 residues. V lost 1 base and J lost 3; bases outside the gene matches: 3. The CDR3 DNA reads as TGTGCCAGCAGTGAAGATGGACTAGCTACAGATACGCAGTATTTT. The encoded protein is CASSEDGLATDTQYF.

The CDR3 sequence is CASSQTGPSELFF. The DNA for the CDR3 is TGTGCCAGCAGCCAAACAGGTCCCTCGGAACTGTTTTTT. V usage is TRBV6-6 and J usage is TRBJ1-4; tentatively, D is TRBD1 (5 bases). V lost 6 bases to trimming and J lost 12 bases, with 17 bases between them. The CDR3 sequence is 13 residues long. Germline-derived CDR1 and CDR2 are MNHNY and SVGAGI (reference sequence).

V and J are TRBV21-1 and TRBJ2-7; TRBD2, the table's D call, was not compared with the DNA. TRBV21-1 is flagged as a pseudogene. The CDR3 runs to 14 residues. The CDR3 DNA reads TGTGCCAGCAGCAAAGCGAGGGACTCGGGCGAGCAGTACTTC. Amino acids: CASSKARDSGEQYF.

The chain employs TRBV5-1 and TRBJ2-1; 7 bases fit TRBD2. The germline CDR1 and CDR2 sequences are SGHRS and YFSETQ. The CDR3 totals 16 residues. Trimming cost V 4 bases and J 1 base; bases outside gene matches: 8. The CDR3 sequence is CASSPPSGGSYNEQFF. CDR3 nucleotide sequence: TGCGCCAGCAGCCCCCCTTCCGGGGGGTCCTACAATGAGCAGTTCTTC.

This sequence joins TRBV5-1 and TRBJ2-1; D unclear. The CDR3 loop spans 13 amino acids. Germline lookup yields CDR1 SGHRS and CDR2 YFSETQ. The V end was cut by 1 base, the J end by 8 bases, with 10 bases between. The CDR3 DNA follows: TGCGCCAGCAGCTTGCCCGGGTCGCATGAGCAGTTCTTC. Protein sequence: CASSLPGSHEQFF.

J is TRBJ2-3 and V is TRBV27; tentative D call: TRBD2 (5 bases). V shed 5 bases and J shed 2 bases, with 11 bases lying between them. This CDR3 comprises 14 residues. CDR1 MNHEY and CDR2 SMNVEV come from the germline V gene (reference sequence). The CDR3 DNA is TGTGCCAGCAGTCGGGATACCTTCACAGATACGCAGTATTTT. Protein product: CASSRDTFTDTQYF.

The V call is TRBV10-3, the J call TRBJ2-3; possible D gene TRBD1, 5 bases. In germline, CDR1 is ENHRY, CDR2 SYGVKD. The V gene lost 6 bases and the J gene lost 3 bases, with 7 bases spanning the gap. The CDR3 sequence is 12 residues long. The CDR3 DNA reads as TGTGCCATCAGGGGGCTGACAGATACGCAGTATTTT. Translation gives CAIRGLTDTQYF.

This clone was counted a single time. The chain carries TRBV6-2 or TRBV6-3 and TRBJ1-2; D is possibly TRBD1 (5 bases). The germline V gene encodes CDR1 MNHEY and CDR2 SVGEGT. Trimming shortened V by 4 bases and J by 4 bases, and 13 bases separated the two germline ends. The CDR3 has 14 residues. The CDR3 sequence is CASSSGWNGYGYTF. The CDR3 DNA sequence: TGTGCCAGCAGTTCAGGGTGGAACGGCTATGGCTACACCTTC.

The CDR3 reads CASSVVAGVDEQFF. The CDR3 coding sequence is TGTGCCAGCAGCGTAGTTGCAGGGGTGGATGAGCAGTTCTTC. The V gene is TRBV9, the J gene TRBJ2-1; D possibly corresponds to TRBD1 (6 bases). Trimming stripped 0 bases from V and 8 bases from J, with 12 bases between. Germline V gives CDR1 SGDLS, CDR2 YYNGEE. The CDR3 loop spans 14 amino acids.

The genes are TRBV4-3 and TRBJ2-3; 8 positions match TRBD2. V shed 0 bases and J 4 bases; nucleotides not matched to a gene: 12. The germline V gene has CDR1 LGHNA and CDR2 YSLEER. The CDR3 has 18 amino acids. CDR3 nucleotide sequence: TGCGCCAGCAGCCAAGATTGGTTCGCGGGGGGCGGGGCAGATACGCAGTATTTT. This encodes CASSQDWFAGGGADTQYF.

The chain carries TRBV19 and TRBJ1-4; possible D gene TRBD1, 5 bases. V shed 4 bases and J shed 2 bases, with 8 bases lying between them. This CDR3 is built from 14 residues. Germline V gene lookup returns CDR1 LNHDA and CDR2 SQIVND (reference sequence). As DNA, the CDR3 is TGTGCCAGTAGTACAGGGTCCACTAATGAAAAACTGTTTTTT. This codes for CASSTGSTNEKLFF.

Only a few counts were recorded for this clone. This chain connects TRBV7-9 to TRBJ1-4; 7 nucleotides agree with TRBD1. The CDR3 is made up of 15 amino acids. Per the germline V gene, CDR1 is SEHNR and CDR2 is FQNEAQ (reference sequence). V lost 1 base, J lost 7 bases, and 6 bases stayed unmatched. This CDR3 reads CASSLGGTVGEKLFF. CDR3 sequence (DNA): TGTGCCAGCAGCTTAGGGGGGACAGTCGGTGAAAAACTGTTTTTT.

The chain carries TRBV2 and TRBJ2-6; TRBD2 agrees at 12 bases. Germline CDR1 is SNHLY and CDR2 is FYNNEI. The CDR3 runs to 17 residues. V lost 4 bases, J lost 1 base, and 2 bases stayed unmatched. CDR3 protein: CASSGLAGASGANVLTF. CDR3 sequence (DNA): TGTGCCAGCAGTGGACTAGCGGGAGCGTCTGGGGCCAACGTCCTGACTTTC. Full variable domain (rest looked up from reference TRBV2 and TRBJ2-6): EPEVTQTPSHQVTQMGQEVILRCVPISNHLYFYWYRQILGQKVEFLVSFYNNEISEKSEIFDDQFSVERPDGSNFTLKIRSTKLEDSAMYFCASSGLAGASGANVLTFGAGSRLTVL.

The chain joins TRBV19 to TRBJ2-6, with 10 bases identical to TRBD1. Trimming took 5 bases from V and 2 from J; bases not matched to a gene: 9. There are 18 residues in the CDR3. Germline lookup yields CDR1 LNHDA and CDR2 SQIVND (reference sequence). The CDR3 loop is CASSPTGTGVTGANVLTF. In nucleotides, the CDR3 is TGTGCCAGTAGTCCAACCGGGACAGGGGTGACTGGGGCCAACGTCCTGACTTTC.

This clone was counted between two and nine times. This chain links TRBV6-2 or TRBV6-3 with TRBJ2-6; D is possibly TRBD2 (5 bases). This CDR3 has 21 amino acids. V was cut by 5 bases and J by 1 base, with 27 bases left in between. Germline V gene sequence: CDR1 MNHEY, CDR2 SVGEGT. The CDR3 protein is CASSKLEEGWVRSSGANVLTF. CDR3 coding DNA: TGTGCCAGCAGTAAACTCGAAGAGGGATGGGTACGAAGTTCTGGGGCCAACGTCCTGACTTTC.

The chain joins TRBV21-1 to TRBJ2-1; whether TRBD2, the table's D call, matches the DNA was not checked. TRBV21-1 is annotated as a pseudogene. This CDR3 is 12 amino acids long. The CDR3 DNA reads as TGTGCCAGCAGCAAAGAGCGCGGGAGAGGGTTCTTC. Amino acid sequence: CASSKERGRGFF.

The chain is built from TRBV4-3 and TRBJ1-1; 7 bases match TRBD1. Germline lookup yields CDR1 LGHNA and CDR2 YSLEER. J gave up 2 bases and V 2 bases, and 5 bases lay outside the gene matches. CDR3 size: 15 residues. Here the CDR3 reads CASSQTDRVNTEAFF. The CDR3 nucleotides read TGCGCCAGCAGCCAAACCGACAGGGTCAACACTGAAGCTTTCTTT.

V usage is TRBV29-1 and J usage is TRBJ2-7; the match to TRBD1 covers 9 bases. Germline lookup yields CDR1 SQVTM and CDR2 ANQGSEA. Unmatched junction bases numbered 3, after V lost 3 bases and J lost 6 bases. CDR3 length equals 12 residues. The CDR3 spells CSVEETGGEQYF. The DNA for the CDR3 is TGCAGCGTTGAGGAGACAGGGGGCGAGCAGTACTTC.

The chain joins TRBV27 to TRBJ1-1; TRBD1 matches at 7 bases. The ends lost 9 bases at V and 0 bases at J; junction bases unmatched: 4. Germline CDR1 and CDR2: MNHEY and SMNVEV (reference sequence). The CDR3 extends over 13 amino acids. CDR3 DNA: TGTGCCAGTAGGGGACAGCTGAACACTGAAGCTTTCTTT. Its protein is CASRGQLNTEAFF.

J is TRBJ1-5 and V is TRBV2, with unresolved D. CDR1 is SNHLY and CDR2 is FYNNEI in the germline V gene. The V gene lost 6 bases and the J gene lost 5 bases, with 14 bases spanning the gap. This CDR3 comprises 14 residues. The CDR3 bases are TGTGCCAGCAGGAAGGTTGCGGCCGATCAGCCCCAGCATTTT. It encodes CASRKVAADQPQHF. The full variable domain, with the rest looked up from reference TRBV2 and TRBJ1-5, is EPEVTQTPSHQVTQMGQEVILRCVPISNHLYFYWYRQILGQKVEFLVSFYNNEISEKSEIFDDQFSVERPDGSNFTLKIRSTKLEDSAMYFCASRKVAADQPQHFGDGTRLSIL.

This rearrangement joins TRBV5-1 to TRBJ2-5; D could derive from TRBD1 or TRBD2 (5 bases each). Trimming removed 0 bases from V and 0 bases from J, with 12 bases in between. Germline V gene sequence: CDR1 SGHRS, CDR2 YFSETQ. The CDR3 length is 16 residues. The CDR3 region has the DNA TGCGCCAGCAGCTTGGGGCAGGGCGGGTACCAAGAGACCCAGTACTTC. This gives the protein CASSLGQGGYQETQYF.

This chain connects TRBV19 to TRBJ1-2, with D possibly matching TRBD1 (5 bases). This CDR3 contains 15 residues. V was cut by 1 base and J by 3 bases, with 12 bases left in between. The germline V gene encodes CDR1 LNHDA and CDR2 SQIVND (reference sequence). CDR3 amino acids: CASSIGTHDYYGYTF. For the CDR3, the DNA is TGTGCCAGTAGTATAGGGACACATGATTACTATGGCTACACCTTC. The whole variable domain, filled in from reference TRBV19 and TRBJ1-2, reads DGGITQSPKYLFRKEGQNVTLSCEQNLNHDAMYWYRQDPGQGLRLIYYSQIVNDFQKGDIAEGYSVSREKKESFPLTVTSAQKNPTAFYLCASSIGTHDYYGYTFGSGTRLTVV.

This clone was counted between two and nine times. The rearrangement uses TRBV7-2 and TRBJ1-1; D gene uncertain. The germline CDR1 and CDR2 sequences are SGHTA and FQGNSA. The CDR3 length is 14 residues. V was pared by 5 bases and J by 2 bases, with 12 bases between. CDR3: CASSLWGGNTEAFF. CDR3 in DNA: TGTGCCAGCAGCCTGTGGGGTGGCAACACTGAAGCTTTCTTT.

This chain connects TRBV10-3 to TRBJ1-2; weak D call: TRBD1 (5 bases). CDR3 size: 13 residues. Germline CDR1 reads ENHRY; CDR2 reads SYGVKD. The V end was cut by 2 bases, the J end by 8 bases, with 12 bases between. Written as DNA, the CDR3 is TGTGCCATCAGTGAGGGCCAGGGAACAGGCTACACCTTC. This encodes CAISEGQGTGYTF.

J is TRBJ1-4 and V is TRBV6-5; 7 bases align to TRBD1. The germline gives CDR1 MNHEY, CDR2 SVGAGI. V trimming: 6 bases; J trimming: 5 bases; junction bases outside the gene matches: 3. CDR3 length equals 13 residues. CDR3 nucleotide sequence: TGTGCCAGCAGCGTGACAGGGAATGAAAAACTGTTTTTT. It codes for CASSVTGNEKLFF.

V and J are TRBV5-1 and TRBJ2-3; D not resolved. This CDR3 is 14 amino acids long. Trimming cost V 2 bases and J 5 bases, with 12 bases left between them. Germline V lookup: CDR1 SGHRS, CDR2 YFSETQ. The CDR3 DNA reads TGCGCCAGCAGCTTTAGTAGGGCTGAAGATACGCAGTATTTT. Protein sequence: CASSFSRAEDTQYF.

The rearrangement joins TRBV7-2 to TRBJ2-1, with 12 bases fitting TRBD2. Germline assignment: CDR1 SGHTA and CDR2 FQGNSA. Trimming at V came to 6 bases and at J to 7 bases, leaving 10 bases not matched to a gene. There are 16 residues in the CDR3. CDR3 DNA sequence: TGTGCCAGCAGTCTAAGGGCTAGCGGGGGGGCAAATGAGCAGTTCTTC. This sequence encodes CASSLRASGGANEQFF. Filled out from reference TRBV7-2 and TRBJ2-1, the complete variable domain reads GAGVSQSPSNKVTEKGKDVELRCDPISGHTALYWYRQSLGQGLEFLIYFQGNSAPDKSGLPSDRFSAERTGGSVSTLTIQRTQQEDSAVYLCASSLRASGGANEQFFGPGTRLTVL.

The CDR3 nucleotides read TGTGCCAGTAGGAGGGGACTACTTAACACAGATACGCAGTATTTT. This encodes CASRRGLLNTDTQYF. V and J are TRBV7-2 and TRBJ2-3; the match to TRBD2 covers 7 bases. The CDR3 runs to 15 residues. CDR1 is SGHTA and CDR2 is FQGNSA in the germline V gene. V lost 9 bases, J lost 2 bases, and 11 bases stayed unmatched.

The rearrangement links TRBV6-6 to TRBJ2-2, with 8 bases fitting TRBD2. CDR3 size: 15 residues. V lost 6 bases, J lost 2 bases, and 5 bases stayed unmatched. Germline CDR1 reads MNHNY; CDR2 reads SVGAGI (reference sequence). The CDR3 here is CASSPSGPNTGELFF. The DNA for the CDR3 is TGTGCCAGCAGCCCTAGCGGGCCTAACACCGGGGAGCTGTTTTTT.

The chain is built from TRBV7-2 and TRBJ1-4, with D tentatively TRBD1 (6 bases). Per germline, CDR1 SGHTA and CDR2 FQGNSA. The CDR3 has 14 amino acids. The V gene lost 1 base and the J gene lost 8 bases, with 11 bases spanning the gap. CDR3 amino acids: CASSLVVGGEKLFF. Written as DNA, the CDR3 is TGTGCCAGCAGCTTAGTTGTCGGGGGCGAAAAACTGTTTTTT.

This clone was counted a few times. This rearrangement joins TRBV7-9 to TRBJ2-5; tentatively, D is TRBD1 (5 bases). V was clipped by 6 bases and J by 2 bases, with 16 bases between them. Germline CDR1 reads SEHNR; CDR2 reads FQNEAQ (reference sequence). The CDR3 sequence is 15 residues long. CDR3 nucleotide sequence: TGTGCCAGCAGTGAATTTCGACAGTCACAAGAGACCCAGTACTTC. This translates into CASSEFRQSQETQYF.